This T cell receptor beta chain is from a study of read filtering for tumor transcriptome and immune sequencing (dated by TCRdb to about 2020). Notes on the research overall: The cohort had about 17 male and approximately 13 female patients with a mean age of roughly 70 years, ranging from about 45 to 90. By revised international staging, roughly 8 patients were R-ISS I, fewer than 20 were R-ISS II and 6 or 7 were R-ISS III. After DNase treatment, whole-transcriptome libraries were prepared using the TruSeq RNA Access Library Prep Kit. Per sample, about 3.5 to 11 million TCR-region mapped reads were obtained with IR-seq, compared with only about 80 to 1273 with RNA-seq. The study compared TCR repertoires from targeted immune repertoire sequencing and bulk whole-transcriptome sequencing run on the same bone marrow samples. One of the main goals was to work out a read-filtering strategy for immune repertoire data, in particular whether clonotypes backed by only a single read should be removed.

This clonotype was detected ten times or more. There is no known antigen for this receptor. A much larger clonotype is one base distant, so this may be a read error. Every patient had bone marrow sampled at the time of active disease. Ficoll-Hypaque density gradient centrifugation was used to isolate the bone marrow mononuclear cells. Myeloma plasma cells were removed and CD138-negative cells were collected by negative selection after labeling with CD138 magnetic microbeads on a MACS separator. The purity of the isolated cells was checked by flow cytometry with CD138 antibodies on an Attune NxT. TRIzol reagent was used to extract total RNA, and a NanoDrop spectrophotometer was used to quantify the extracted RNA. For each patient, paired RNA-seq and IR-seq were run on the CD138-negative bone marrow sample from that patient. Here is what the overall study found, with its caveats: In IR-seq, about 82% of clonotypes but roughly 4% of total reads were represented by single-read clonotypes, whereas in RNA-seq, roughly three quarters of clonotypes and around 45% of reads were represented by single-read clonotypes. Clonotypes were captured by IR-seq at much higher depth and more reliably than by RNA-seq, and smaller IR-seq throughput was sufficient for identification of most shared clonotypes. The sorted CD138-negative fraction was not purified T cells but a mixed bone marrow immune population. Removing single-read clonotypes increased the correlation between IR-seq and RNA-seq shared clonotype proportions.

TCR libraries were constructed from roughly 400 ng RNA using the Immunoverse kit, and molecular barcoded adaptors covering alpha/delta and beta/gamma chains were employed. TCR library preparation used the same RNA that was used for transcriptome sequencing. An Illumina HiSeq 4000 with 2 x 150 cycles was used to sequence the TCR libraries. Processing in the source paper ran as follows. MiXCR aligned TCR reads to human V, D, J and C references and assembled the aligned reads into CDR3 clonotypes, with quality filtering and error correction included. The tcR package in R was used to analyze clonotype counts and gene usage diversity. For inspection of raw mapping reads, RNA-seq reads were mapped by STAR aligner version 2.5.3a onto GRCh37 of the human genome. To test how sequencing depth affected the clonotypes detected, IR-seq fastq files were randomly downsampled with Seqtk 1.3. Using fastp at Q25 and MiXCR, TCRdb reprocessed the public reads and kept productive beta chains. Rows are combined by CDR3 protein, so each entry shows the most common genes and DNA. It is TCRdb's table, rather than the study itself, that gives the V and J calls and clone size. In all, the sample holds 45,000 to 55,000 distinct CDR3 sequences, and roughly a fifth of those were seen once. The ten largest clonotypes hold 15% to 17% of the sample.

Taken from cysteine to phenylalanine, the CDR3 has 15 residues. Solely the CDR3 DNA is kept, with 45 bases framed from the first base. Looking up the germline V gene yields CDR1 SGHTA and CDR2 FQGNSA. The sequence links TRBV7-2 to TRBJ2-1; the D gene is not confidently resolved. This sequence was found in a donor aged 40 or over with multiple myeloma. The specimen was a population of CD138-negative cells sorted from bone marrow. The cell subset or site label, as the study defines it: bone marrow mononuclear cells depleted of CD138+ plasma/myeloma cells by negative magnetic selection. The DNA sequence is TGTGCCAGCAGCATCCCGGACGGATTATACAATGAGCAGCTCTTC. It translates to CASSIPDGLYNEQLF.